This TCR beta chain was sequenced during a study of blood T cell repertoires in COVID-19. Study as a whole: Samples came from the United States, Italy and Spain, spanning acute and convalescent COVID-19.

The assay was immunoSEQ multiplex PCR, and TCRdb's table has in-frame clones only and misses some. The repertoire holds about 90,000 clones, with just under 85% as singletons. With V trimmed by 4 bases and J by 6 bases, 4 bases remained unmatched. The CDR3 contains 13 residues. Per the germline V gene, CDR1 is SGHRS and CDR2 is YFSETQ. The clonotype comes from a man aged 50-59 years with acute or convalescent COVID-19. Sequencing was performed on peripheral blood. This chain connects TRBV5-1 to TRBJ2-7; 10 bases match TRBD1. CDR3 bases: TGCGCCAGCAGCAGGGACAGGGGAAGCGAGCAGTACTTC. Encoded protein: CASSRDRGSEQYF.